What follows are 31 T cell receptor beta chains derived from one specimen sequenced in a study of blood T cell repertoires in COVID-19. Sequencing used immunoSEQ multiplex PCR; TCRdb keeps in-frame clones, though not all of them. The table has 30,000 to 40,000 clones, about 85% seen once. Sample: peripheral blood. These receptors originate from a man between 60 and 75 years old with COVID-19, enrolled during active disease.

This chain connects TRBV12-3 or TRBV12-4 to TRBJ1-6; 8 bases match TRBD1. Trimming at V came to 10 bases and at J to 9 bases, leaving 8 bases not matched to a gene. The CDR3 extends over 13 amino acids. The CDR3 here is CATLGQGGSPLHF. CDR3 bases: TGTGCCACTCTAGGACAGGGAGGTTCACCCCTCCACTTT.

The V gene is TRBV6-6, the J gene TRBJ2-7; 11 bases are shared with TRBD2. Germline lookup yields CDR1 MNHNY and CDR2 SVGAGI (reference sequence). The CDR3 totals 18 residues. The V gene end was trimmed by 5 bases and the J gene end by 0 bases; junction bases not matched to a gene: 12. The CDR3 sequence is CASSLQTSGNPVSYEQYF. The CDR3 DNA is TGTGCCAGCAGTCTCCAGACTAGCGGGAACCCCGTCTCCTACGAGCAGTACTTC.

CDR3 DNA: TGCGCCAGCAGCTTGGCCGGACAGAGGGCCGTCGGCTACACCTTC. Protein product: CASSLAGQRAVGYTF. The rearrangement uses TRBV5-1 and TRBJ1-2, with D possibly TRBD1 on 6 matching bases. The CDR3 has 15 amino acids. Trimming removed 0 bases at V and 8 bases at J, with 17 bases between. Germline-derived CDR1 and CDR2 are SGHRS and YFSETQ. Full variable domain (rest looked up from reference TRBV5-1 and TRBJ1-2): KAGVTQTPRYLIKTRGQQVTLSCSPISGHRSVSWYQQTPGQGLQFLFEYFSETQRNKGNFPGRFSGRQFSNSRSEMNVSTLELGDSALYLCASSLAGQRAVGYTFGSGTRLTVV.

This chain's CDR3 is CASSLASGTHNEQFF. The CDR3 DNA is TGTGCCAGCAGCTTAGCTAGCGGGACGCACAATGAGCAGTTCTTC. This chain joins TRBV11-2 and TRBJ2-1; 9 nucleotides line up with TRBD2. Per germline, CDR1 SGHAT and CDR2 FQNNGV. CDR3 length equals 15 residues. V shed 1 base and J 5 bases; nucleotides not matched to a gene: 3.

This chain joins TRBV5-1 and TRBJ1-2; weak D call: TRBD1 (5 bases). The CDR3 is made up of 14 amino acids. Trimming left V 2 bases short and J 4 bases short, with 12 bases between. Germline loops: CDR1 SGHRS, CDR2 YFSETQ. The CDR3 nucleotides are TGCGCCAGCAGCTTACAGGATGGGGCCTATGGCTACACCTTC. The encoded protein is CASSLQDGAYGYTF.

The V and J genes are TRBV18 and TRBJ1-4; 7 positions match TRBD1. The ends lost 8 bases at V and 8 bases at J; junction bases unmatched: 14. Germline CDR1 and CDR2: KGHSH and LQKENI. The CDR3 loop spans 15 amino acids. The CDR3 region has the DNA TGTGCCAGCCAACCTCCGGAGGGGGCGCAGGAAAAACTGTTTTTT. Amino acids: CASQPPEGAQEKLFF.

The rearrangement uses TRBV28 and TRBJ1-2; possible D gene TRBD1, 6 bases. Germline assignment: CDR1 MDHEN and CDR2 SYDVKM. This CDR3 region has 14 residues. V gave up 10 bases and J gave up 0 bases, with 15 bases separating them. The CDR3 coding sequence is TGTGCCACCGTAGTTGGGACAACTAACTATGGCTACACCTTC. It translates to CATVVGTTNYGYTF.

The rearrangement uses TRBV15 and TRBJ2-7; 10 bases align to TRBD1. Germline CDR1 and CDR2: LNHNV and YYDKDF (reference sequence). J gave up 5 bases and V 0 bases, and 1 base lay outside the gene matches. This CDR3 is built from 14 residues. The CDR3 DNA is TGTGCCACCAGCAGAGACGGGACAGGGGACGAGCAGTACTTC. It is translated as CATSRDGTGDEQYF.

The CDR3 sequence is CASSLDRNTGNTIYF. The CDR3 DNA is TGTGCCAGCTCACTCGACAGAAATACTGGAAACACCATATATTTT. The chain recombines TRBV18 with TRBJ1-3; TRBD1 might be the D (5 bases). Trimming left V 4 bases short and J 2 bases short, with 12 bases between. The germline V gene encodes CDR1 KGHSH and CDR2 LQKENI. This CDR3 has 15 amino acids.

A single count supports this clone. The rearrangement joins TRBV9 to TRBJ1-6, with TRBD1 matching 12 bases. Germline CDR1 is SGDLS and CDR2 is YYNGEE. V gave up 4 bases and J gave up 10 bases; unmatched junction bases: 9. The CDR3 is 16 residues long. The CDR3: CASSPGDRGRRSPLHF. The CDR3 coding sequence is TGTGCCAGCAGCCCGGGGGACAGGGGGCGCAGATCACCCCTCCACTTT.

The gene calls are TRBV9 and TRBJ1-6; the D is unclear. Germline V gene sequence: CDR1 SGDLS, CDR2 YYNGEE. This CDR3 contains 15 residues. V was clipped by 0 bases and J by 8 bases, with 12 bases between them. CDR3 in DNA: TGTGCCAGCAGCGTAGCTCTCAACGAGGATTCACCCCTCCACTTT. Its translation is CASSVALNEDSPLHF.

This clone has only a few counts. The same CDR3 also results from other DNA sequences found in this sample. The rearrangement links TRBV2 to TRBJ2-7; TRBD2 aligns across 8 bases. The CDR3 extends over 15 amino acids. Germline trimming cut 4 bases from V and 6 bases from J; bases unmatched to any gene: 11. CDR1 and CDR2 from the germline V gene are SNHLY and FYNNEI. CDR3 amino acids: CASSVGTSGLAEQYF. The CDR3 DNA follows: TGTGCCAGCAGTGTCGGTACTAGCGGCCTTGCCGAGCAGTACTTC.

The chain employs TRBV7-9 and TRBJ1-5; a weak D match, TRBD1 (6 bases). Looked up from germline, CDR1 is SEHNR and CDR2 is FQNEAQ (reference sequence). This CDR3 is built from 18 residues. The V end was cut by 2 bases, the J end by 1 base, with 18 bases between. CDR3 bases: TGTGCCAGCAGCTTATACGGAACAGGGACGAGAAGCAATCAGCCCCAGCATTTT. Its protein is CASSLYGTGTRSNQPQHF.

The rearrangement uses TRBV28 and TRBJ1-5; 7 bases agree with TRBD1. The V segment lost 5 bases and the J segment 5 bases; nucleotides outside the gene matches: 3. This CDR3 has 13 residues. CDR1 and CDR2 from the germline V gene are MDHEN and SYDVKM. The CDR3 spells CASSRDSHQPQHF. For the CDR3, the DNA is TGTGCCAGCAGTAGGGACAGTCATCAGCCCCAGCATTTT.

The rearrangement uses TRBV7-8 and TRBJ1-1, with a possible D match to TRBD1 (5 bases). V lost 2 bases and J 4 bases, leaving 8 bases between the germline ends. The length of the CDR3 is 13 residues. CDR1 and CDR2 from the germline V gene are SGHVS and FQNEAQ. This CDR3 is CASSLRGFTEAFF. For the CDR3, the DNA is TGTGCCAGCAGCTTAAGGGGTTTCACTGAAGCTTTCTTT.

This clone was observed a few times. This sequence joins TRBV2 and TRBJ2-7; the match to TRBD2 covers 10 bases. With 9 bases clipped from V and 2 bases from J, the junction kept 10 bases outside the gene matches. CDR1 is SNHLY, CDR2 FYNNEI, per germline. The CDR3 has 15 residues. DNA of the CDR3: TGTGCCAGTCGAAAGGTAACTAGCGGGGCCTACGAGCAGTACTTC. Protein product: CASRKVTSGAYEQYF.

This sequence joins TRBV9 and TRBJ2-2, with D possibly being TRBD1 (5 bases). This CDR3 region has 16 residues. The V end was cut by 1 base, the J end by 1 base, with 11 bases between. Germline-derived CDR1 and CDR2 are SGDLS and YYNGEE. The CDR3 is CASSVTGTVNTGELFF. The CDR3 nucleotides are TGTGCCAGCAGCGTAACAGGCACCGTGAACACCGGGGAGCTGTTTTTT.

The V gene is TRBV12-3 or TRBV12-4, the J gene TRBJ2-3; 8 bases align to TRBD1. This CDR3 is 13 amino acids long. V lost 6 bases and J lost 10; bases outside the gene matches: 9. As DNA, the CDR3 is TGTGCCAGCAGACAGGGGGAGCTGGTGGCGCAGTATTTT. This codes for CASRQGELVAQYF.

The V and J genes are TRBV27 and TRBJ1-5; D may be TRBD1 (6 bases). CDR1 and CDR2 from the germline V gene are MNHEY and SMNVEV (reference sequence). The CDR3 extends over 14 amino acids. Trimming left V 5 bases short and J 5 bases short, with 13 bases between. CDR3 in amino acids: CASSLQGRDQPQHF. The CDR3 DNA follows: TGTGCCAGCAGTCTTCAGGGGAGGGATCAGCCCCAGCATTTT.

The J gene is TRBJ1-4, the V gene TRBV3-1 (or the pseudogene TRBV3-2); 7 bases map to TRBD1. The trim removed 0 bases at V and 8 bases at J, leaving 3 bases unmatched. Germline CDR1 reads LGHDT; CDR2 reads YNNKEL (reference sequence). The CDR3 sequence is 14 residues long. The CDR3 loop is CASSQEDREEKLFF. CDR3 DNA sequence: TGTGCCAGCAGCCAAGAAGACAGGGAAGAAAAACTGTTTTTT.

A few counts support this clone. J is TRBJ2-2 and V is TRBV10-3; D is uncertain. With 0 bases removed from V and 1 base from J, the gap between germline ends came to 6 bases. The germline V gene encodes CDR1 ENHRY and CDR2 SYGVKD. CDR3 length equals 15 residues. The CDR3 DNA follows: TGTGCCATCAGTGAGTCCGTCCGGAACACCGGGGAGCTGTTTTTT. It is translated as CAISESVRNTGELFF.

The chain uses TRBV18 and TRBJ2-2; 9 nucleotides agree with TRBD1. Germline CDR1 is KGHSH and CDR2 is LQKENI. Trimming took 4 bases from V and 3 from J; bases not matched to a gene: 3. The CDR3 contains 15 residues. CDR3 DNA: TGTGCCAGCTCACAACGGACAGGGGACACCGGGGAGCTGTTTTTT. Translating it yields CASSQRTGDTGELFF.

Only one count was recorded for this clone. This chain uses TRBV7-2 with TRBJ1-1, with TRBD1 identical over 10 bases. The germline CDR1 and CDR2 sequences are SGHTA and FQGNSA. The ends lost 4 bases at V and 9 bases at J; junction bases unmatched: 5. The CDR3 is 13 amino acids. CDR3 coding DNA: TGTGCCAGCAGCTCCAGACAGGGGGCGAAAGCTTTCTTT. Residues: CASSSRQGAKAFF.

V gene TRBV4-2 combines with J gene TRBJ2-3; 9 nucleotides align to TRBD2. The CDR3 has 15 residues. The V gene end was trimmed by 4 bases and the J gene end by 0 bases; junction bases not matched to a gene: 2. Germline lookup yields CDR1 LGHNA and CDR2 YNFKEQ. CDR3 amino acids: CASSPLAGSTDTQYF. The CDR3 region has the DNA TGTGCCAGCAGCCCTCTAGCGGGGAGCACAGATACGCAGTATTTT.

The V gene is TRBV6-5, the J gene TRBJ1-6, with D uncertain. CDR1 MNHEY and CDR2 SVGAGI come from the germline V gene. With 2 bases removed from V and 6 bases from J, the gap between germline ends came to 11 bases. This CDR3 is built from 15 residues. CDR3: CASSYPGSLNSPLHF. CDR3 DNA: TGTGCCAGCAGTTACCCCGGGTCTCTTAATTCACCCCTCCACTTT.

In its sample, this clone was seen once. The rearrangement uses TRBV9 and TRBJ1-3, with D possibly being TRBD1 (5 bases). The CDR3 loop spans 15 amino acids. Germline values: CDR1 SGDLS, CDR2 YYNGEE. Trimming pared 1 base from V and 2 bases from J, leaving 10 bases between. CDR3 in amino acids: CASSVQGGTGNTIYF. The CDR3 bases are TGTGCCAGCAGCGTACAGGGTGGTACTGGAAACACCATATATTTT.

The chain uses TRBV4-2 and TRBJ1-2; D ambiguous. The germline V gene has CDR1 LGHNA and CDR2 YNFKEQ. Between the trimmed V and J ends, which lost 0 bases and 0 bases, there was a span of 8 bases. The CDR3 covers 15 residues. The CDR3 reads CASSQDSRTNYGYTF. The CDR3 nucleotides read TGTGCCAGCAGCCAAGATTCGAGGACTAACTATGGCTACACCTTC.

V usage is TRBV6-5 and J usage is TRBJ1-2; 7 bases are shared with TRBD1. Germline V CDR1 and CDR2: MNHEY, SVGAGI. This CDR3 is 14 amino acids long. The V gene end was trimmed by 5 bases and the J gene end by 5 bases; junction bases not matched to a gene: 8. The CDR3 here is CASSPRGREYGYTF. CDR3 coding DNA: TGTGCCAGCAGTCCTAGGGGGCGCGAATATGGCTACACCTTC.

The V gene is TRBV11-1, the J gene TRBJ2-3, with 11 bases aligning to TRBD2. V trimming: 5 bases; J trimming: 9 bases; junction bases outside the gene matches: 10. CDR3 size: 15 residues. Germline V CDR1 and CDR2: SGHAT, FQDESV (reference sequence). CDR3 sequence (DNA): TGTGCCAGCAGCCCCCCAACTAGCGGGAGTAAAACGCAGTATTTT. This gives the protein CASSPPTSGSKTQYF.

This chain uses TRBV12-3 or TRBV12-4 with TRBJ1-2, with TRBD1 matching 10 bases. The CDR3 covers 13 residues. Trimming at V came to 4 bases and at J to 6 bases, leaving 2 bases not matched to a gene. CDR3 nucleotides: TGTGCCAGCAGTTCCGGACAGGGGGATGGCTACACCTTC. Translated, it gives CASSSGQGDGYTF.

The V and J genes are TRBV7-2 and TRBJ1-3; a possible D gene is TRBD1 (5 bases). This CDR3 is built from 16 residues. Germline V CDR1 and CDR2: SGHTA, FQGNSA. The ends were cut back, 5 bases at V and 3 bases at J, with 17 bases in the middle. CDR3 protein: CASSLRVGLNGNTIYF. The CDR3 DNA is TGTGCCAGCAGCCTTCGAGTGGGGCTAAATGGAAACACCATATATTTT.